The clone carrying this TCR beta chain showed up just a few times. Its antigen is still unknown. The data stem from a study of cytomegalovirus exposure and HLA in healthy donors. Study results and limitations: A reported reduction in N-insertions relative to the approximately 640-donor mean was seen in an Asian-associated ancestry cluster in a later analysis. Most CMV-associated TCR beta chains were later found to appear HLA-restricted. As a later analysis showed, several of the most significant clusters appeared to be linked to common viral pathogens. Altogether, 150 or so TCR beta chains were recorded as cytomegalovirus-associated.

V was clipped by 4 bases and J by 2 bases; unmatched bases: 6. Germline values: CDR1 SGHRS, CDR2 YFSETQ. CDR3 length: 16 residues. PCR amplification relied on 60 Vbeta primers (plus 13 Jbeta primers). Using immunoSEQ multiplex PCR, the repertoire was profiled, and TCRdb retains in-frame clones only, with some absent. This repertoire shows fewer than 150,000 clones, 70% to 85% found once; its top ten account for roughly 2.6%. Sequences were obtained from PBMCs. The origin of this receptor is a woman in her late teens or twenties in good health and CMV-seronegative. This rearrangement joins TRBV5-1 to TRBJ2-3; 11 bases are shared with TRBD2. The CDR3 is CASSPLAGGYTDTQYF. DNA of the CDR3: TGCGCCAGCAGCCCCCTAGCGGGAGGCTACACAGATACGCAGTATTTT.